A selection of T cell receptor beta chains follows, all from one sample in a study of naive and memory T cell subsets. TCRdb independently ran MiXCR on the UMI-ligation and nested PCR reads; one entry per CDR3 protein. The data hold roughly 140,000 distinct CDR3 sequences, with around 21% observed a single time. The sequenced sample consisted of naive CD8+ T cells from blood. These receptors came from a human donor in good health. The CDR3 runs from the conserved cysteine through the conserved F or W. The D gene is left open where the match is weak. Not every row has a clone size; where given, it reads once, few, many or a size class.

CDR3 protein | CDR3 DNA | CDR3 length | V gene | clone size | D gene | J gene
CASSRTGLGNQPQHF | TGTGCCAGCAGTCGGACAGGGCTTGGCAATCAGCCCCAGCATTTT | 15 | TRBV28 | . | TRBD1 | TRBJ1-5
CASSLDGAEQYF | TGTGCCAGCAGTTTAGACGGGGCCGAGCAGTACTTC | 12 | TRBV28 | . | . | TRBJ2-7
CASSLDGRPYEQYF | TGTGCCAGCAGCTTAGACGGTAGACCCTACGAGCAGTACTTC | 14 | TRBV11-2 | few | . | TRBJ2-7
CSARDKAGLANYGYTF | TGCAGTGCTAGAGATAAGGCGGGTTTAGCTAACTATGGCTACACCTTC | 16 | TRBV20-1 | few | . | TRBJ1-2
CASCPAGGGGETQYF | TGTGCCAGCTGCCCCGCCGGCGGGGGCGGGGAGACCCAGTACTTC | 15 | TRBV27 | . | . | TRBJ2-5
CATSRDWGGPTDTQYF | TGTGCCACCAGCAGAGATTGGGGAGGGCCAACAGATACGCAGTATTTT | 16 | TRBV15 | . | TRBD2 | TRBJ2-3
CAGKEEADYNEQFF | TGTGCTGGAAAGGAGGAGGCGGATTACAATGAGCAGTTCTTC | 14 | TRBV2 | . | . | TRBJ2-1
CASSFLDTIAYEQYF | TGTGCCAGCAGCTTCTTGGACACGATAGCCTACGAGCAGTACTTC | 15 | TRBV7-2 | few | . | TRBJ2-7
CASSYSISNTEAFF | TGTGCCAGCAGTTACTCGATATCGAACACTGAAGCTTTCTTT | 14 | TRBV6-5 | . | . | TRBJ1-1
CASSEKATDYSYEQYF | TGTGCCAGCAGTGAAAAGGCGACAGATTACTCCTACGAGCAGTACTTC | 16 | TRBV2 | . | . | TRBJ2-7
CASTTGVYGDTQYF | TGTGCCAGCACAACAGGGGTATACGGAGATACGCAGTATTTT | 14 | TRBV28 | . | TRBD1 | TRBJ2-3
CASWTSGYEQYF | TGTGCCAGTTGGACTAGCGGATACGAGCAGTACTTC | 12 | TRBV27 | . | TRBD2 | TRBJ2-7
CASSERPETSYNEQFF | TGTGCCAGCAGTGAGAGGCCCGAGACTAGCTACAATGAGCAGTTCTTC | 16 | TRBV2 | . | . | TRBJ2-1
CASSRANTGELFF | TGTGCCAGTAGCCGAGCGAACACCGGGGAGCTGTTTTTT | 13 | TRBV19 | . | . | TRBJ2-2
CASGLAASTDTQYF | TGTGCCAGCGGACTAGCGGCTAGCACAGATACGCAGTATTTT | 14 | TRBV6-2/TRBV6-3 | . | TRBD2 | TRBJ2-3
CASSTRYENTEAFF | TGTGCCAGCAGTACAAGGTATGAGAACACTGAAGCTTTCTTT | 14 | TRBV6-5 | many | . | TRBJ1-1
CASWGQENNEQFF | TGTGCCAGCTGGGGACAGGAAAACAATGAGCAGTTCTTC | 13 | TRBV6-5 | . | TRBD1 | TRBJ2-1
CASSLNLPPGARYNEQFF | TGTGCCAGCAGCTTAAATTTGCCTCCAGGGGCGAGGTACAATGAGCAGTTCTTC | 18 | TRBV5-4 | . | . | TRBJ2-1
CSARTPGLANILPFSTDTQYF | TGCAGTGCTAGAACACCGGGACTGGCGAACATATTACCCTTTAGCACAGATACGCAGTATTTT | 21 | TRBV20-1 | . | . | TRBJ2-3